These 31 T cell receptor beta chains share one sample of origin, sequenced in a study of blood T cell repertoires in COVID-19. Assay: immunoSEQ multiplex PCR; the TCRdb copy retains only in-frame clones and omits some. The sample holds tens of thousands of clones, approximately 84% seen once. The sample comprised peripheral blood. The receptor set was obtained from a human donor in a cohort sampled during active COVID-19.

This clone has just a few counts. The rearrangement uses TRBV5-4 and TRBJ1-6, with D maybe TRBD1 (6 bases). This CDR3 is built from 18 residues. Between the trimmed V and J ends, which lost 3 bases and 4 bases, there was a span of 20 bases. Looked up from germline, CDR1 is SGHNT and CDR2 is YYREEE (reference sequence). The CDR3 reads CASSSDPQGRGYNSPLHF. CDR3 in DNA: TGTGCCAGCAGCTCGGACCCCCAGGGAAGGGGGTATAATTCACCCCTCCACTTT.

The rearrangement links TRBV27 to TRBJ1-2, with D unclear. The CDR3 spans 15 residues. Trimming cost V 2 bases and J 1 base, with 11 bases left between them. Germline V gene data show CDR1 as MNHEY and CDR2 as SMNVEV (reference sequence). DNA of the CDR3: TGTGCCAGCAGTTTACGACCTGGGAGTAACTATGGCTACACCTTC. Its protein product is CASSLRPGSNYGYTF.

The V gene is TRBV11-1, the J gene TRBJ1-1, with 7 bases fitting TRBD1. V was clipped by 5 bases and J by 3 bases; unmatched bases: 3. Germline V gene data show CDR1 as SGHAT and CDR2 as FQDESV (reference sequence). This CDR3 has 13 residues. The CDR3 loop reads CASSPGQYTEAFF. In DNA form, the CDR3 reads TGTGCCAGCAGCCCGGGACAGTACACTGAAGCTTTCTTT.

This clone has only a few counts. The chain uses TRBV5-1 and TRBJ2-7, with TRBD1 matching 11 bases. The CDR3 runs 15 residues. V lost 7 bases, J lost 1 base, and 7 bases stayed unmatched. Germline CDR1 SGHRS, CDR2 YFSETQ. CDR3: CASHTGTGGSYEQYF. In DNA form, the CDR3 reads TGCGCCAGCCATACCGGGACAGGGGGGTCCTACGAGCAGTACTTC. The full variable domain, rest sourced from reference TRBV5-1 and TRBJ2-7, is KAGVTQTPRYLIKTRGQQVTLSCSPISGHRSVSWYQQTPGQGLQFLFEYFSETQRNKGNFPGRFSGRQFSNSRSEMNVSTLELGDSALYLCASHTGTGGSYEQYFGPGTRLTVT.

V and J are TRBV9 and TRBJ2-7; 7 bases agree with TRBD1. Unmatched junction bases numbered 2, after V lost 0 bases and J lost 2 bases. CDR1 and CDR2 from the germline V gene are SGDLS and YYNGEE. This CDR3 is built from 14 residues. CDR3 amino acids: CASSVGDRAYEQYF. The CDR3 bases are TGTGCCAGCAGCGTAGGAGACAGGGCCTACGAGCAGTACTTC.

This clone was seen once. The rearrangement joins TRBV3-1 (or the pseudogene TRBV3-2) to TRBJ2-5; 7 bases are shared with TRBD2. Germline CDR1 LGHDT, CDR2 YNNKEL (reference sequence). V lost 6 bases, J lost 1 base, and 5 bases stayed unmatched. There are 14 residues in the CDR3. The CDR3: CASRSGTTQETQYF. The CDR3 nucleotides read TGTGCCAGCAGGTCCGGGACTACCCAAGAGACCCAGTACTTC.

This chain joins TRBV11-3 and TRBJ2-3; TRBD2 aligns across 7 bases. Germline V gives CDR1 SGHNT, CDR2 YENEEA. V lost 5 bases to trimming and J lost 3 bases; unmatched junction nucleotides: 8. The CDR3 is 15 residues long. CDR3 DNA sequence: TGTGCCAGCAGCCCGCCTTGGGAGGGGACAGATACGCAGTATTTT. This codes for CASSPPWEGTDTQYF.

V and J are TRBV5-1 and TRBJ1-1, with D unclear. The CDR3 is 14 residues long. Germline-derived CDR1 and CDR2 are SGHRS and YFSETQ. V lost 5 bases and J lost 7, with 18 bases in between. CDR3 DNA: TGCGCCAGCAGGTGGACTTATCCCGGAGGTGAAGCTTTCTTT. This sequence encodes CASRWTYPGGEAFF.

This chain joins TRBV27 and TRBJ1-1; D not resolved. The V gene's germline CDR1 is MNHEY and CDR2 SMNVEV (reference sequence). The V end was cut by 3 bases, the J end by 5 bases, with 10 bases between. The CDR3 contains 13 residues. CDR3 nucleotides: TGTGCCAGCAGTTTGACTGCCCGGACTGAAGCTTTCTTT. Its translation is CASSLTARTEAFF.

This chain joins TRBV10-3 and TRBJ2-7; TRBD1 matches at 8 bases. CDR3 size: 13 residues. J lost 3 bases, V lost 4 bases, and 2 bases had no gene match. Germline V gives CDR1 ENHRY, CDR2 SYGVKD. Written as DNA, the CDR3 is TGTGCCATCAGTGCCGGGACAGGCTACGAGCAGTACTTC. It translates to CAISAGTGYEQYF.

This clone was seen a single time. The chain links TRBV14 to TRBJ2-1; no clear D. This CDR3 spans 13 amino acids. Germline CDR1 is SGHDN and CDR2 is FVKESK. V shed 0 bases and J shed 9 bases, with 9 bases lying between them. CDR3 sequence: CASSQDLYGEQFF. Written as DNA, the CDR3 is TGTGCCAGCAGCCAAGATCTCTACGGTGAGCAGTTCTTC. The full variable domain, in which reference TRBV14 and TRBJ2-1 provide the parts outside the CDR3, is EAGVTQFPSHSVIEKGQTVTLRCDPISGHDNLYWYRRVMGKEIKFLLHFVKESKQDESGMPNNRFLAERTGGTYSTLKVQPAELEDSGVYFCASSQDLYGEQFFGPGTRLTVL.

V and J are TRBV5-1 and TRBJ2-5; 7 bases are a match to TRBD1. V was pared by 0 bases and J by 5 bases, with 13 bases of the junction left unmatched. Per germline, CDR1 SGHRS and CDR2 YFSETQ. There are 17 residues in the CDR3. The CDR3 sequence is CASSLAQLAGGMETQYF. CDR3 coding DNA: TGCGCCAGCAGCTTGGCCCAACTGGCAGGGGGAATGGAGACCCAGTACTTC.

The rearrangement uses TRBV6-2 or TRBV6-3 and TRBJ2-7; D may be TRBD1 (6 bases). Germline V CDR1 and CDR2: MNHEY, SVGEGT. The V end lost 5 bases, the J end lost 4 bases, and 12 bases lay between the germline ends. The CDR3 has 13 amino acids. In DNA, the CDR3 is TGTGCCAGCAGTCCCACGGACAGATACGAGCAGTACTTC. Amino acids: CASSPTDRYEQYF.

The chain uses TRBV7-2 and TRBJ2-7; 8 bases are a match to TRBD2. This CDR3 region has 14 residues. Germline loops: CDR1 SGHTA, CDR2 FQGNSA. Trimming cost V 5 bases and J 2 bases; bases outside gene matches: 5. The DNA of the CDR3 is TGTGCCAGCAGCGACGGGGGGGGCCCCTACGAGCAGTACTTC. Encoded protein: CASSDGGGPYEQYF.

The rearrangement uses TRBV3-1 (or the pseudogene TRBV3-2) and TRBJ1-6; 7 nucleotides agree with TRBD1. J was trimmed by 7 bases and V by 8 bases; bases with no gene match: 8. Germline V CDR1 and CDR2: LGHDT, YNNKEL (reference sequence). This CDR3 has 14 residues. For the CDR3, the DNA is TGTGCCAGCGAGTCGGGGACAGAGAATTCACCCCTCCACTTT. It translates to CASESGTENSPLHF.

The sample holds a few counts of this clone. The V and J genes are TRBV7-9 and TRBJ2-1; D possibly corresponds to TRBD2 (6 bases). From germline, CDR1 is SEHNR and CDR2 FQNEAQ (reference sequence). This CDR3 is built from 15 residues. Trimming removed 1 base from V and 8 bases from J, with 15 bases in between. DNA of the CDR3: TGTGCCAGCAGCTTAGGGGGGGTCAGGGACTATGAGCAGTTCTTC. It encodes CASSLGGVRDYEQFF. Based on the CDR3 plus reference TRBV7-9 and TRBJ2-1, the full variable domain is DTGVSQNPRHKITKRGQNVTFRCDPISEHNRLYWYRQTLGQGPEFLTYFQNEAQLEKSRLLSDRFSAERPKGSFSTLEIQRTEQGDSAMYLCASSLGGVRDYEQFFGPGTRLTVL.

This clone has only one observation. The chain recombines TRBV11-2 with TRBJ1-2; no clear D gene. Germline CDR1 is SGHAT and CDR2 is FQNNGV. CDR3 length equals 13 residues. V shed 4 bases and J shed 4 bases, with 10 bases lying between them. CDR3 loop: CASSWTALYGYTF. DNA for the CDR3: TGTGCCAGCAGCTGGACTGCCCTCTATGGCTACACCTTC.

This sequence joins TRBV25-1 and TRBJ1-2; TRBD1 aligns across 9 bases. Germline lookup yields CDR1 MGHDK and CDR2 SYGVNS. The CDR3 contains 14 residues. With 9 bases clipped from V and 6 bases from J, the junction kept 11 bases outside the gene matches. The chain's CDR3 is CASKGDRGIDGYTF. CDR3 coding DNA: TGTGCCAGTAAAGGAGACAGGGGGATCGATGGCTACACCTTC.

CDR3 in DNA: TGTGCCAGCAGTTTATTACTAGCGGGGGGAAAATACGAGCAGTACTTC. Its protein is CASSLLLAGGKYEQYF. V and J are TRBV27 and TRBJ2-7; TRBD2 matches 12 bases. Germline CDR1 reads MNHEY; CDR2 reads SMNVEV (reference sequence). The CDR3 extends over 16 amino acids. V shed 1 base, J shed 4 bases, and the junction held 5 bases outside the gene matches.

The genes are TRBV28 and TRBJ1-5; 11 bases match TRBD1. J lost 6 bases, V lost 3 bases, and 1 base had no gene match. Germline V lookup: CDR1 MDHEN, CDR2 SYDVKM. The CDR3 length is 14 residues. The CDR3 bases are TGTGCCAGCAGTTTGGGGACAGGGGGTCAGCCCCAGCATTTT. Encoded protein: CASSLGTGGQPQHF.

The CDR3 loop reads CASSPGSGGYEQYF. The CDR3 DNA is TGTGCCAGCAGCCCGGGTTCCGGGGGATACGAGCAGTACTTC. The chain uses TRBV7-3 and TRBJ2-7; TRBD2 might be the D (6 bases). This CDR3 is 14 amino acids long. Between the trimmed V and J ends, which lost 5 bases and 4 bases, there was a span of 15 bases. Per the germline V gene, CDR1 is SGHTA and CDR2 is FQGTGA.

This CDR3 reads CASRATGLSPLHF. The CDR3 coding sequence is TGTGCCAGCAGGGCGACAGGGCTTTCACCCCTCCACTTT. The chain has TRBV6-5 and TRBJ1-6; 7 nucleotides line up with TRBD1. CDR1 MNHEY and CDR2 SVGAGI come from the germline V gene. J lost 9 bases, V lost 6 bases, and 5 bases had no gene match. The length of the CDR3 is 13 residues.

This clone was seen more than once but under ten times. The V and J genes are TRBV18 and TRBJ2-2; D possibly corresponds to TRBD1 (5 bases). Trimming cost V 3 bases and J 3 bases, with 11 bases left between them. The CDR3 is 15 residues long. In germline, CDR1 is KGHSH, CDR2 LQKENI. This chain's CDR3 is CASSPPVQDTGELFF. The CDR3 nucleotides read TGTGCCAGCTCACCCCCCGTACAGGACACCGGGGAGCTGTTTTTT. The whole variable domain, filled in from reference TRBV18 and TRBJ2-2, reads NAGVMQNPRHLVRRRGQEARLRCSPMKGHSHVYWYRQLPEEGLKFMVYLQKENIIDESGMPKERFSAEFPKEGPSILRIQQVVRGDSAAYFCASSPPVQDTGELFFGEGSRLTVL.

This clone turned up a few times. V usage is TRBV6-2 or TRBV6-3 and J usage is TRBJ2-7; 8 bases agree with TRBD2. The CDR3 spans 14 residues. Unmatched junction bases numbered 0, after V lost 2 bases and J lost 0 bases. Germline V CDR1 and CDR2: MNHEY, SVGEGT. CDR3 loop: CASSYGTSSYEQYF. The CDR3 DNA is TGTGCCAGCAGTTACGGGACTAGCTCCTACGAGCAGTACTTC.

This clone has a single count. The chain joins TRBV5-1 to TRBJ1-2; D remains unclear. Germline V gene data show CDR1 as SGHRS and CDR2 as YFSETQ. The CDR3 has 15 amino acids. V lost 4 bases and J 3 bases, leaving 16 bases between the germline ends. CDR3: CASSPLAGGDYGYTF. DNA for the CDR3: TGCGCCAGCAGCCCCCTAGCGGGCGGGGACTATGGCTACACCTTC.

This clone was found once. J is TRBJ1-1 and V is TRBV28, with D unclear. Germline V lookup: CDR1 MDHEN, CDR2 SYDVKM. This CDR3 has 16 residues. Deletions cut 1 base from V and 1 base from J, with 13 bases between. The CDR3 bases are TGTGCCAGCAGTTTATACGAGGGTAGCACGAACACTGAAGCTTTCTTT. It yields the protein CASSLYEGSTNTEAFF.

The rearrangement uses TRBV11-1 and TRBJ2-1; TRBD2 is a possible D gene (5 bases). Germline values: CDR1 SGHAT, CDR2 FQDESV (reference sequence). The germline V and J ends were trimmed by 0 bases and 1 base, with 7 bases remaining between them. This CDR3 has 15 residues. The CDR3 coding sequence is TGTGCCAGCAGCTTAGCCCGGGGATCCTACAATGAGCAGTTCTTC. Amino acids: CASSLARGSYNEQFF.

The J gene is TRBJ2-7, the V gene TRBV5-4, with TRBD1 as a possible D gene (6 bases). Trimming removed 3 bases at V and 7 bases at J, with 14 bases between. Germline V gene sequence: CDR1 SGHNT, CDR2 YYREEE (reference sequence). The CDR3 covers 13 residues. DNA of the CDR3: TGTGCCAGCAGCTCCGGGACACGGGCGGAGCAGTACTTC. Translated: CASSSGTRAEQYF.

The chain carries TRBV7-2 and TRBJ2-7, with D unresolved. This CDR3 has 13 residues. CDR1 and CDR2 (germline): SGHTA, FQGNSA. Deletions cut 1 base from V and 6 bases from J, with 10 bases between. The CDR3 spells CASSLGPVSEQYF. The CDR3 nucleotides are TGTGCCAGCAGCTTAGGGCCCGTCAGCGAGCAGTACTTC.

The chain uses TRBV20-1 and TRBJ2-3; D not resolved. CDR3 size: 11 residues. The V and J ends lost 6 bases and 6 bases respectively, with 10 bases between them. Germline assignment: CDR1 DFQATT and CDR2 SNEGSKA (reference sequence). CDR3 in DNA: TGCAGTGCCCCACTGTGGGATACGCAGTATTTT. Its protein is CSAPLWDTQYF.

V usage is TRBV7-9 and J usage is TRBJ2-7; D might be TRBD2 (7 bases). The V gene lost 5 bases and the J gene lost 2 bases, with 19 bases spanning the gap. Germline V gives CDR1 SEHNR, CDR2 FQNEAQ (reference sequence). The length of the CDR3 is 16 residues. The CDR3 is CASSPPGGRAPYEQYF. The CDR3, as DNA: TGTGCCAGCAGCCCGCCGGGGGGCAGGGCCCCCTACGAGCAGTACTTC.